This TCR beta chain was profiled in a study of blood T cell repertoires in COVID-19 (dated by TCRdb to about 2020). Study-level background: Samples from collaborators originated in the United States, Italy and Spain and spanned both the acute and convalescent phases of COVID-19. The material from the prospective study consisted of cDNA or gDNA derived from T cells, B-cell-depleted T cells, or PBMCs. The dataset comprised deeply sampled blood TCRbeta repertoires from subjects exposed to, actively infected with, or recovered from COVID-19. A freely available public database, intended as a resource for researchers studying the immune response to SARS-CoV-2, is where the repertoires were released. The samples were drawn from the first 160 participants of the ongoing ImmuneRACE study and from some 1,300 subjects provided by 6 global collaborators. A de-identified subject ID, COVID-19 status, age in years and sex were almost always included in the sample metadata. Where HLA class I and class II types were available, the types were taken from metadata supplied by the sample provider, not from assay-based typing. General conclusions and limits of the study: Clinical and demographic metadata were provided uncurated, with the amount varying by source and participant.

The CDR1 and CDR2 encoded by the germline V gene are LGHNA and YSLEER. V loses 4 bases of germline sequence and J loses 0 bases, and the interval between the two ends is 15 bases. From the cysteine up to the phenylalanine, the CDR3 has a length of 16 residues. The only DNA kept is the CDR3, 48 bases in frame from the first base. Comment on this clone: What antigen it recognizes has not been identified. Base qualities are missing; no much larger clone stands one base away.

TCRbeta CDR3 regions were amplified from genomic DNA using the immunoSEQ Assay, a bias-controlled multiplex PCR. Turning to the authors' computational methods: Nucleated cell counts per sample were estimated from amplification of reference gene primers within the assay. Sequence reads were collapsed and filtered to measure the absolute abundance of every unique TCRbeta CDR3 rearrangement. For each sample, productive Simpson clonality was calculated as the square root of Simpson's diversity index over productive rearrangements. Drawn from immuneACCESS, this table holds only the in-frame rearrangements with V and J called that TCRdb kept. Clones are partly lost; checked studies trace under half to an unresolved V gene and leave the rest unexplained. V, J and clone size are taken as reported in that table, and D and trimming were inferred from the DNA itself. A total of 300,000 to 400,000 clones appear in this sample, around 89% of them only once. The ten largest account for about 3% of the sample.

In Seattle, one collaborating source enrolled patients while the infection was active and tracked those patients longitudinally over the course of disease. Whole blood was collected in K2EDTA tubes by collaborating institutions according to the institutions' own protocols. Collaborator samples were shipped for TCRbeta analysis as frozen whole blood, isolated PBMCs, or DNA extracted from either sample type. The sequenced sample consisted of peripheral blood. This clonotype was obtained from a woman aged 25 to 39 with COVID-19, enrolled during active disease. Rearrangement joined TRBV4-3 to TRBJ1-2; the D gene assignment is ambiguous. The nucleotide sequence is TGCGCCAGCAGCCCGACCGTGTCAGGAACTAACTATGGCTACACCTTC. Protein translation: CASSPTVSGTNYGYTF.